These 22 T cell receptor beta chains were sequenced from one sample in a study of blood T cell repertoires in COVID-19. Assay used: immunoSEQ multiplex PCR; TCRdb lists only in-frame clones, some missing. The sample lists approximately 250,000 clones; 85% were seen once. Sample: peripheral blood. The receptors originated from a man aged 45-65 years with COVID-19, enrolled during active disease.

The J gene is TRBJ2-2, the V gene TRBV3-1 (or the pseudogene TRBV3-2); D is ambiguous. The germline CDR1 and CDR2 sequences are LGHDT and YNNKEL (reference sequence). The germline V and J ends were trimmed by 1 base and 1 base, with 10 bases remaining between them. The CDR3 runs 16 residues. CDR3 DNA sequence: TGTGCCAGCAGCCAAGCTTCACGCGTGAACACCGGGGAGCTGTTTTTT. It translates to CASSQASRVNTGELFF.

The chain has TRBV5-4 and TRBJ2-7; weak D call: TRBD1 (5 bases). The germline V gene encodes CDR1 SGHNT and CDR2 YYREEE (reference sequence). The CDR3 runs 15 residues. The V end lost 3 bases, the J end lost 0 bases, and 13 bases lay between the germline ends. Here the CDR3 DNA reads TGTGCCAGCAGCTCAGACAGATTCAGCTCCTACGAGCAGTACTTC. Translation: CASSSDRFSSYEQYF.

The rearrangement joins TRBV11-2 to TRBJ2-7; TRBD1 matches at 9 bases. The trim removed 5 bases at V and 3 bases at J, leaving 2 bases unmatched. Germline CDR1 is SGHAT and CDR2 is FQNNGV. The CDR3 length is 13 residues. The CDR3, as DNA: TGTGCCAGCAGCACGGGACAGGGCTACGAGCAGTACTTC. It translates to CASSTGQGYEQYF.

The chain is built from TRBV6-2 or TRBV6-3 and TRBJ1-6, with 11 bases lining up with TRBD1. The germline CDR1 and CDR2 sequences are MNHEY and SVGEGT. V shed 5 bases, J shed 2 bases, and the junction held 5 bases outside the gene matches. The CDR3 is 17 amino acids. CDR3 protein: CASSGQGAAPYNSPLHF. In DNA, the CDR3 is TGTGCCAGCAGTGGACAGGGGGCGGCCCCCTATAATTCACCCCTCCACTTT.

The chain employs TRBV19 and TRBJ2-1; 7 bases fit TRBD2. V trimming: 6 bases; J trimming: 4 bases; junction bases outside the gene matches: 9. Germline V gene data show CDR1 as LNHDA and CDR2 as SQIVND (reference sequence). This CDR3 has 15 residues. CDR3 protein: CASRVSGGDYNEQFF. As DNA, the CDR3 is TGTGCCAGTAGGGTCTCGGGGGGAGATTACAATGAGCAGTTCTTC.

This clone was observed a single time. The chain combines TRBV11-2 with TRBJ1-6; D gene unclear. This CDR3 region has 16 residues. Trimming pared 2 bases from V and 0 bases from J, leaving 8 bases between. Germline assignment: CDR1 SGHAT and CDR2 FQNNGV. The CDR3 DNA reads TGTGCCAGCAGCTTACGTCCGAGCTCCTATAATTCACCCCTCCACTTT. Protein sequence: CASSLRPSSYNSPLHF.

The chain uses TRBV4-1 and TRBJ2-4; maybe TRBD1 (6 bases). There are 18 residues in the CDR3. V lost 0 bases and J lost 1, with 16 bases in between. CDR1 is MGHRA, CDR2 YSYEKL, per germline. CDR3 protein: CASSQDNWSQGAKNIQYF. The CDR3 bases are TGCGCCAGCAGCCAAGACAATTGGTCCCAGGGGGCCAAAAACATTCAGTACTTC.

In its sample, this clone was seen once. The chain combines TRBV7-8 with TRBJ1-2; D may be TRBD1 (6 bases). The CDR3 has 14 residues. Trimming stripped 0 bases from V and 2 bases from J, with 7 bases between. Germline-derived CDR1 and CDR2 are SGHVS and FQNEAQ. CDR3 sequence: CASSLAGQNYGYTF. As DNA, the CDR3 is TGTGCCAGCAGCTTAGCCGGACAGAACTATGGCTACACCTTC.

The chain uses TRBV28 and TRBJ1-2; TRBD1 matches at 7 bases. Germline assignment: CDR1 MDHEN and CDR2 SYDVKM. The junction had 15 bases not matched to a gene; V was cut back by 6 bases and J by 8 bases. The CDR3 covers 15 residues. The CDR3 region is CASRRDSAPLRGYTF. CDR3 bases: TGTGCCAGCAGAAGGGACAGTGCCCCATTGAGGGGCTACACCTTC.

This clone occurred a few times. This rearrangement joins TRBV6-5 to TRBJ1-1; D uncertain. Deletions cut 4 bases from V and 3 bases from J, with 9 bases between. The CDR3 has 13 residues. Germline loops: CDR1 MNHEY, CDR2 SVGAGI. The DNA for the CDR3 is TGTGCCAGCAGTTCTGGCAGTTACACTGAAGCTTTCTTT. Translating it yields CASSSGSYTEAFF.

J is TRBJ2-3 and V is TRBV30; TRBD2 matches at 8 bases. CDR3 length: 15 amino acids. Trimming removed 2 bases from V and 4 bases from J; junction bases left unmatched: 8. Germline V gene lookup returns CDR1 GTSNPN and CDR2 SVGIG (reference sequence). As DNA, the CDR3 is TGTGCCTGGAGTCTGAGGCGGGGGGCTGCAGATACGCAGTATTTT. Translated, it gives CAWSLRRGAADTQYF.

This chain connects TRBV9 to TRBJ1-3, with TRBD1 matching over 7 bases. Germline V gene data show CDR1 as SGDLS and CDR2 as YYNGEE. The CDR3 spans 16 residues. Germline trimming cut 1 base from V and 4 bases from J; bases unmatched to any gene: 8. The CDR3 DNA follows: TGTGCCAGCAGCGTAAGAGGGGGCGCGGAAGGAAACACCATATATTTT. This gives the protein CASSVRGGAEGNTIYF. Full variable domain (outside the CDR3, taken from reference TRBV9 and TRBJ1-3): DSGVTQTPKHLITATGQRVTLRCSPRSGDLSVYWYQQSLDQGLQFLIQYYNGEERAKGNILERFSAQQFPDLHSELNLSSLELGDSALYFCASSVRGGAEGNTIYFGEGSWLTVV.

The CDR3 DNA follows: TGTGCCAGCAGTACGCAGGGCTCTGAAGCTTTCTTT. Its protein product is CASSTQGSEAFF. The V gene is TRBV6-5, the J gene TRBJ1-1, with D possibly TRBD1 on 5 matching bases. The CDR3 spans 12 residues. Trimming left V 5 bases short and J 6 bases short, with 10 bases between. Per germline, CDR1 MNHEY and CDR2 SVGAGI.

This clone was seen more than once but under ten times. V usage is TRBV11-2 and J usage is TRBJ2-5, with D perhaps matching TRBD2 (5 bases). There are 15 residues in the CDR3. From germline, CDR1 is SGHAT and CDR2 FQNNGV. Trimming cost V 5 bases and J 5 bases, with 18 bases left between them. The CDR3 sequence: CASSREVGGGETQYF. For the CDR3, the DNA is TGTGCCAGCAGCCGGGAAGTGGGCGGCGGGGAGACCCAGTACTTC.

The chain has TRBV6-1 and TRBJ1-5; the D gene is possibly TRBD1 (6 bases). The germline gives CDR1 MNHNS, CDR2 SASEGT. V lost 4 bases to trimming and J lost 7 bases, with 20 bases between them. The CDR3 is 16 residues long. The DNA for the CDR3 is TGTGCCAGCAGTGCCCCCCCCGGGGGGGCAGGGCAGCCCCAGCATTTT. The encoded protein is CASSAPPGGAGQPQHF.

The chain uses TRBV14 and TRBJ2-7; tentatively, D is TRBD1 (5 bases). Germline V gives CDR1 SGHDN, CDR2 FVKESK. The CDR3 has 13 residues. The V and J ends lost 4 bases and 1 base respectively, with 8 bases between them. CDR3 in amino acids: CASSPAGSYEQYF. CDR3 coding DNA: TGTGCCAGCAGCCCGGCAGGGTCCTACGAGCAGTACTTC.

CDR3 region: CASSPTGGVHYGYTF. The CDR3 bases are TGTGCCAGCAGCCCTACGGGGGGGGTACACTATGGCTACACCTTC. The V gene is TRBV9, the J gene TRBJ1-2; D perhaps matches TRBD1 (5 bases). This CDR3 spans 15 amino acids. Germline V lookup: CDR1 SGDLS, CDR2 YYNGEE. Trimming took 4 bases from V and 3 from J, leaving 16 bases between them. Variable domain in full (rest from reference TRBV9 and TRBJ1-2): DSGVTQTPKHLITATGQRVTLRCSPRSGDLSVYWYQQSLDQGLQFLIQYYNGEERAKGNILERFSAQQFPDLHSELNLSSLELGDSALYFCASSPTGGVHYGYTFGSGTRLTVV.

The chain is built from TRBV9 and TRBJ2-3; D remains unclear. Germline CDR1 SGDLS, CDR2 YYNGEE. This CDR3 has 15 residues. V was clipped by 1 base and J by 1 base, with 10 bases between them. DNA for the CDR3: TGTGCCAGCAGCGTACCCCCCGGTCGCACAGATACGCAGTATTTT. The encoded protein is CASSVPPGRTDTQYF.

CDR3 in DNA: TGTGCCAGCAGTTTAGGGCGGGGGGTCACCGGGGAGCTGTTTTTT. As protein: CASSLGRGVTGELFF. The V call is TRBV27, the J call TRBJ2-2; 8 bases match TRBD2. The germline CDR1 and CDR2 sequences are MNHEY and SMNVEV (reference sequence). This CDR3 has 15 amino acids. V trimming: 2 bases; J trimming: 4 bases; junction bases outside the gene matches: 3.

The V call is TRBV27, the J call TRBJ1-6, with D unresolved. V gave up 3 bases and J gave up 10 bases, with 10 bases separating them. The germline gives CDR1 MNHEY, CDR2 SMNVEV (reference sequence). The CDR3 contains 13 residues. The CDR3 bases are TGTGCCAGCAGTTTTTGGTCTAGCTCACCCCTCCACTTT. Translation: CASSFWSSSPLHF.

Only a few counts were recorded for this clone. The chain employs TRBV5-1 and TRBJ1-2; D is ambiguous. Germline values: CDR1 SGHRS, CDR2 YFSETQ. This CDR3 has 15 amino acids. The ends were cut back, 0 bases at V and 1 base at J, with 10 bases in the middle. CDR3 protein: CASSLGGEGNYGYTF. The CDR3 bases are TGCGCCAGCAGCTTGGGCGGGGAGGGTAACTATGGCTACACCTTC.

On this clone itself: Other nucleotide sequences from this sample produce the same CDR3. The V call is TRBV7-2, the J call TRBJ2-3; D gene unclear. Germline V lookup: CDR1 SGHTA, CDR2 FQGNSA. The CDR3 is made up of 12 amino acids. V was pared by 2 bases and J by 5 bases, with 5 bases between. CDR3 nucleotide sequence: TGTGCCAGCAGCTTAAGAGTAGATACGCAGTATTTT. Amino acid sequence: CASSLRVDTQYF.